The 9 T cell receptor beta chains presented below share a single source sample, sequenced in a study of beta chain features in type 1 diabetes. Expressed TCRB transcripts were sequenced because the entire RNA isolate underwent reverse transcription. Only in-frame clones appear in the TCRdb table, and some are missing; sequencing was by immunoSEQ multiplex PCR. The sample carries 200,000 to 250,000 clones, 13% to 15% recorded once. Material for sequencing was naive CD4+ T cells from blood. Receptor source: a woman in her forties in good health.

This clone was counted only a few times. The rearrangement uses TRBV2 and TRBJ1-1, with D possibly matching TRBD1 (5 bases). CDR1 is SNHLY and CDR2 is FYNNEI in the germline V gene. V was shortened by 8 bases and J by 8 bases, with 18 bases between the two germline ends. This CDR3 contains 13 residues. CDR3 sequence: CASRWGIGREAFF. The CDR3 DNA sequence: TGTGCCAGCCGATGGGGCATCGGAAGGGAAGCTTTCTTT. Supplemented by reference TRBV2 and TRBJ1-1, the full variable domain reads EPEVTQTPSHQVTQMGQEVILRCVPISNHLYFYWYRQILGQKVEFLVSFYNNEISEKSEIFDDQFSVERPDGSNFTLKIRSTKLEDSAMYFCASRWGIGREAFFGQGTRLTVV.

The rearrangement joins TRBV7-9 to TRBJ1-5, with 9 bases aligning to TRBD1. Germline V gives CDR1 SEHNR, CDR2 FQNEAQ (reference sequence). This CDR3 contains 15 residues. With 1 base clipped from V and 8 bases from J, the junction kept 6 bases outside the gene matches. The CDR3 is CASSLGTGGVEPQHF. In DNA form, the CDR3 reads TGTGCCAGCAGCTTAGGTACAGGGGGCGTAGAGCCCCAGCATTTT. Using reference TRBV7-9 and TRBJ1-5 for the parts outside the CDR3, the full variable domain is DTGVSQNPRHKITKRGQNVTFRCDPISEHNRLYWYRQTLGQGPEFLTYFQNEAQLEKSRLLSDRFSAERPKGSFSTLEIQRTEQGDSAMYLCASSLGTGGVEPQHFGDGTRLSIL.

The rearrangement uses TRBV7-2 and TRBJ2-7; maybe TRBD2 (5 bases). Germline V gives CDR1 SGHTA, CDR2 FQGNSA. The CDR3 contains 15 residues. Trimming stripped 1 base from V and 2 bases from J, with 12 bases between. CDR3 nucleotides: TGTGCCAGCAGCTTAGGTCCTAGCACCGCCTACGAGCAGTACTTC. This translates into CASSLGPSTAYEQYF.

This chain uses TRBV5-1 with TRBJ2-7; 9 nucleotides line up with TRBD1. Germline values: CDR1 SGHRS, CDR2 YFSETQ. The CDR3 contains 15 residues. The trim removed 7 bases at V and 4 bases at J, leaving 12 bases unmatched. As DNA, the CDR3 is TGCGCCAGCGGACGAACAGGGGGCGCTGGATACGAGCAGTACTTC. Protein sequence: CASGRTGGAGYEQYF.

V is TRBV27 and J is TRBJ2-1, with TRBD2 matching 9 bases. CDR3 length: 15 amino acids. J was trimmed by 8 bases and V by 6 bases; bases with no gene match: 11. The germline gives CDR1 MNHEY, CDR2 SMNVEV (reference sequence). CDR3: CASSLPAGGRDEQFF. The CDR3 DNA reads as TGTGCCAGCAGCCTCCCAGCGGGGGGAAGGGATGAGCAGTTCTTC.

This clone was counted only a few times. V and J are TRBV18 and TRBJ2-1, with a possible D match to TRBD2 (5 bases). CDR3 length: 16 amino acids. Germline V gives CDR1 KGHSH, CDR2 LQKENI. The V end was cut by 0 bases, the J end by 0 bases, with 9 bases between. CDR3 residues: CASSPPGSFSYNEQFF. In nucleotides, the CDR3 is TGTGCCAGCTCACCACCGGGGAGCTTCTCCTACAATGAGCAGTTCTTC.

The V and J genes are TRBV2 and TRBJ2-2; 8 bases align to TRBD2. Trimming at V came to 7 bases and at J to 1 base, leaving 20 bases not matched to a gene. In germline, CDR1 is SNHLY, CDR2 FYNNEI. CDR3 length equals 20 residues. The CDR3 DNA sequence: TGTGCCAGCAAGATTCGGTCGGGAGGGACCCTCCTCTTGAACACCGGGGAGCTGTTTTTT. Translation gives CASKIRSGGTLLLNTGELFF.

This clone was observed a few times. The genes are TRBV7-2 and TRBJ2-3; 8 bases align to TRBD2. Germline assignment: CDR1 SGHTA and CDR2 FQGNSA. Trimming removed 4 bases from V and 2 bases from J; junction bases left unmatched: 14. This CDR3 comprises 18 residues. CDR3 in amino acids: CASSSFASASGFTDTQYF. The CDR3 region has the DNA TGTGCCAGCAGCTCCTTCGCTTCGGCTAGCGGGTTCACAGATACGCAGTATTTT.

CDR3 DNA: TGTGCCAGCAGCGGACAGATACTCAATCAGCCCCAGCATTTT. This codes for CASSGQILNQPQHF. The V call is TRBV5-5, the J call TRBJ1-5, with D perhaps TRBD1 (6 bases). Germline CDR1 reads SGHKS; CDR2 reads YYEKEE (reference sequence). V dropped 4 bases and J dropped 3 bases, with 11 bases sitting between them. The CDR3 runs to 14 residues. Full variable domain (missing parts from reference TRBV5-5 and TRBJ1-5): DAGVTQSPTHLIKTRGQQVTLRCSPISGHKSVSWYQQVLGQGPQFIFQYYEKEERGRGNFPDRFSARQFPNYSSELNVNALLLGDSALYLCASSGQILNQPQHFGDGTRLSIL.